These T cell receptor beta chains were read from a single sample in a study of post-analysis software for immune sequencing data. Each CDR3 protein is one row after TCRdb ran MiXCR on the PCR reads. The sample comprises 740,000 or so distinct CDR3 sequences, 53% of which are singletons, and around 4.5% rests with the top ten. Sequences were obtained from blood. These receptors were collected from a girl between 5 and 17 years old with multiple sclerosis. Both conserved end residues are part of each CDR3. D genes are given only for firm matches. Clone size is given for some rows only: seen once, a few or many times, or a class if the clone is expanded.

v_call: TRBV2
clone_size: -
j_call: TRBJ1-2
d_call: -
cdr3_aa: CASTWTANYGYTF
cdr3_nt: TGTGCCAGCACCTGGACAGCTAACTATGGCTACACCTTC

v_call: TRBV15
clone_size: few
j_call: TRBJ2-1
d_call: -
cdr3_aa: CATSRELGRGSPNEQFF
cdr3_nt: TGTGCCACCAGCAGAGAGTTAGGAAGGGGGAGTCCCAATGAGCAGTTCTTC

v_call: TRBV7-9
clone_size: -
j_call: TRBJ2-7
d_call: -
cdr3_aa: CASTVGDPVWYEQYF
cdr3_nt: TGTGCCAGCACCGTGGGGGACCCTGTTTGGTACGAGCAGTACTTC

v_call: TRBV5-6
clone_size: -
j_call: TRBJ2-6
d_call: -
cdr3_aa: CASSWSGTGANVRTF
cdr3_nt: TGTGCCAGCAGCTGGTCAGGGACCGGGGCCAACGTCCGGACTTTC

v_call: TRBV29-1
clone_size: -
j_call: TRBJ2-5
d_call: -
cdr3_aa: CSVEDRLEVETQYF
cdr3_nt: TGCAGCGTTGAAGATAGACTAGAGGTAGAGACCCAGTACTTC

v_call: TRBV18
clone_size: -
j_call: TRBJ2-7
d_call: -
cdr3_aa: CASSQTASSYEQYF
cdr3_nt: TGTGCCAGCTCCCAGACGGCGAGCTCCTACGAGCAGTACTTC

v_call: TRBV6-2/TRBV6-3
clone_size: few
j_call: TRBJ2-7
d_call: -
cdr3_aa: CASSARAGSGNEQYF
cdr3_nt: TGTGCCAGCAGTGCTAGGGCGGGAAGCGGCAACGAGCAGTACTTC

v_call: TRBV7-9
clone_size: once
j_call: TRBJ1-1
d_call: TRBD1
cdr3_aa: CASSFPTGGNTEAFF
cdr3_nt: TGTGCCAGCAGCTTCCCGACAGGGGGTAACACTGAAGCTTTCTTT

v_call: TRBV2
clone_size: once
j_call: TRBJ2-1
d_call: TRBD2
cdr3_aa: CASQKRLAEHNEQFF
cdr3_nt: TGTGCCAGCCAAAAAAGACTAGCAGAGCACAATGAGCAGTTCTTC

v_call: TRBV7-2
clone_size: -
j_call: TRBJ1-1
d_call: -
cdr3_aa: CASSRRSGAFF
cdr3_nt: TGTGCCAGCAGTCGTAGATCTGGGGCTTTCTTT

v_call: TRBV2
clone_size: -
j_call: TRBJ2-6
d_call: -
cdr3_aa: CASSEARRADVSGANVLTF
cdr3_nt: TGTGCCAGCAGTGAAGCTCGTCGGGCGGACGTCTCTGGGGCCAACGTCCTGACTTTC

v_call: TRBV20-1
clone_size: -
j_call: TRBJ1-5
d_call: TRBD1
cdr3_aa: CSASTGQGAISNQPQHF
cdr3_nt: TGCAGTGCTAGTACGGGACAGGGAGCCATTAGCAATCAGCCCCAGCATTTT

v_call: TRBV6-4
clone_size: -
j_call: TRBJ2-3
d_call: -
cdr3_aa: CTSSTGASGMGPSTDTQYF
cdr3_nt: TGTACCAGCAGTACAGGCGCCTCAGGGATGGGACCTAGCACAGATACGCAGTATTTT

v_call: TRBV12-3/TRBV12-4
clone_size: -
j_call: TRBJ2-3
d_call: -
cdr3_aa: CASRVGGSSTDTQYF
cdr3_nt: TGTGCCAGCAGGGTCGGGGGTTCGAGCACAGATACGCAGTATTTT

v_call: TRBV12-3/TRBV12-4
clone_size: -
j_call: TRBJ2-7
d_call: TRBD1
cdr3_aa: CASSFRTGLQYF
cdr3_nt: TGTGCCAGCAGTTTTCGGACAGGGCTGCAGTACTTC

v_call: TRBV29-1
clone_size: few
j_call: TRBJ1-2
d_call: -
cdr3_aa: CSVEMGVYGYTF
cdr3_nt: TGCAGCGTTGAGATGGGAGTCTATGGCTACACCTTC

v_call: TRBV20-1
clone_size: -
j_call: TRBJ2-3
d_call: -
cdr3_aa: CSANQRAKTDTQYF
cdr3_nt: TGCAGTGCTAACCAGAGGGCCAAGACAGATACGCAGTATTTT

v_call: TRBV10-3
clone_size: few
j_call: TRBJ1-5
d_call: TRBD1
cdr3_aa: CATRTGGNFNQPQHF
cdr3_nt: TGTGCCACCAGGACAGGCGGGAACTTTAATCAGCCCCAGCATTTT

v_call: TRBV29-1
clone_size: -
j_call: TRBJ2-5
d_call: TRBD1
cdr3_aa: CSVSPTGKQYF
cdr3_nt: TGCAGCGTTTCGCCGACAGGGAAGCAGTACTTC

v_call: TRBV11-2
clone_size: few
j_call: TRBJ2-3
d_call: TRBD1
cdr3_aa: CASSSGQGLREIGTDTQYF
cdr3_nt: TGTGCCAGCAGCTCGGGACAGGGTCTGAGAGAGATCGGTACAGATACGCAGTATTTT

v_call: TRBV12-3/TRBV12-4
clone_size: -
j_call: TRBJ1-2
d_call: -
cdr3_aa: CASSWGDNYGYTF
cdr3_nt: TGTGCCAGCAGTTGGGGAGATAACTATGGCTACACCTTC

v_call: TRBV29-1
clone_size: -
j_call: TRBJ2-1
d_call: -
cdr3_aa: CSVASPGRGSSYNEQFF
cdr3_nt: TGCAGCGTTGCCTCCCCTGGGAGGGGGAGCTCCTACAATGAGCAGTTCTTC

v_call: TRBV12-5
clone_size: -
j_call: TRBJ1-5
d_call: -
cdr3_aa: CASGLRTGLSNQPQHF
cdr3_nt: TGTGCTAGTGGTCTACGTACAGGGCTCAGCAATCAGCCCCAGCATTTT

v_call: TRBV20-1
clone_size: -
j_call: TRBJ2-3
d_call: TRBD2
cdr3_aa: CSAPSASGIFTDTQYF
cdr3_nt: TGCAGTGCCCCGTCCGCTAGCGGAATATTCACAGATACGCAGTATTTT

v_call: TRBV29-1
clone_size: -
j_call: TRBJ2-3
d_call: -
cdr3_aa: CSVEVSGVGTDTQYF
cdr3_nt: TGCAGCGTTGAAGTGTCGGGAGTGGGCACAGATACGCAGTATTTT

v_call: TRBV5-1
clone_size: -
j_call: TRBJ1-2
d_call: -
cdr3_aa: CASSLVGQGTNYGYTF
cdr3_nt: TGCGCCAGCAGCTTGGTCGGGCAGGGAACGAACTATGGCTACACCTTC

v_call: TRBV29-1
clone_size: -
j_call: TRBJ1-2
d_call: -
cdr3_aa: CSVDGQGEKYGYTF
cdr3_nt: TGCAGCGTTGATGGGCAGGGAGAAAAGTATGGCTACACCTTC

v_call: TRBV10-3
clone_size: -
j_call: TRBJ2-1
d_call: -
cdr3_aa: CAISEGGNEQFF
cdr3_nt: TGTGCCATCAGTGAGGGAGGCAATGAGCAGTTCTTC

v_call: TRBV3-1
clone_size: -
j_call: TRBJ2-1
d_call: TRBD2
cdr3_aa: CASSRPRPGGNNEQFF
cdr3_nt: TGTGCCAGCAGCCGACCGAGGCCGGGAGGGAACAATGAGCAGTTCTTC

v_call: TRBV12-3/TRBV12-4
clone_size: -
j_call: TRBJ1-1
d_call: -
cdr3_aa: CASSPVWGTEAFF
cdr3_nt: TGTGCCAGCAGTCCCGTTTGGGGCACTGAAGCTTTCTTT

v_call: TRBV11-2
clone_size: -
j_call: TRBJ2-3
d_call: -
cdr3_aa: CASSLDVPSTDTQYF
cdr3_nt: TGTGCCAGCAGCTTAGATGTTCCTAGCACAGATACGCAGTATTTT

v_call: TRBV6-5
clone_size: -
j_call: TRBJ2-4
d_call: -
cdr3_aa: CASSYFLEGHIQYF
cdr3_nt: TGTGCCAGCAGTTACTTCTTGGAGGGGCACATTCAGTACTTC

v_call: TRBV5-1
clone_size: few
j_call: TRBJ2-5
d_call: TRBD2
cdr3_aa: CASSLLGLAGRNQETQYF
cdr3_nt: TGCGCCAGCAGCTTGCTAGGCCTAGCGGGGAGAAACCAAGAGACCCAGTACTTC

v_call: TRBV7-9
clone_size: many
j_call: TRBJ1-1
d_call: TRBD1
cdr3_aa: CASSQGARGTEAFF
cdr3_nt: TGTGCCAGCAGCCAGGGGGCGAGGGGCACTGAAGCTTTCTTT

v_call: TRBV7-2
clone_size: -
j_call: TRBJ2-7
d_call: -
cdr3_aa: CASSLTRGAYEQYF
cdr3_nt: TGTGCCAGCAGCTTGACTAGGGGCGCCTACGAGCAGTACTTC

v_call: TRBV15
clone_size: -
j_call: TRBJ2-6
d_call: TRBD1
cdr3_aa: CATSRDRVSGANVLTF
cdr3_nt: TGTGCCACCAGCAGGGACAGGGTTTCTGGGGCCAACGTCCTGACTTTC

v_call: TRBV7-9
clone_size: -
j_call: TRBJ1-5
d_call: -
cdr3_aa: CASSLVGDSYNQPQHF
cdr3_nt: TGTGCCAGCAGCTTAGTGGGAGACAGCTACAATCAGCCCCAGCATTTT

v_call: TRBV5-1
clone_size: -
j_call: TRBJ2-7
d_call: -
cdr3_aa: CASIGTLSSYEQYF
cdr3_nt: TGCGCCAGCATCGGGACGCTGAGCTCCTACGAGCAGTACTTC

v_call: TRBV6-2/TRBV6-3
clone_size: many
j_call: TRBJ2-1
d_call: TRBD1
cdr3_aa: CASSPGQGGYNEQFF
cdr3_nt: TGTGCCAGCAGCCCGGGACAGGGTGGCTACAATGAGCAGTTCTTC

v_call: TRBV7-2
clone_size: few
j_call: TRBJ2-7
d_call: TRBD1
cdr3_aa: CASSPQTGASEQYF
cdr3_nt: TGTGCCAGCAGCCCGCAGACAGGGGCGAGCGAGCAGTACTTC

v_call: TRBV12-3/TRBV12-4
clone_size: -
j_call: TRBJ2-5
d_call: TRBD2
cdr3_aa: CASSSWGGVIQETQYF
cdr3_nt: TGTGCCAGCAGTTCTTGGGGAGGGGTTATCCAAGAGACCCAGTACTTC

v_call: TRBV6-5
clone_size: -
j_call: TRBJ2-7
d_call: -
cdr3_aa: CASSYRAGSLYEQYF
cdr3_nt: TGTGCCAGCAGTTACCGGGCGGGGTCCCTTTACGAGCAGTACTTC

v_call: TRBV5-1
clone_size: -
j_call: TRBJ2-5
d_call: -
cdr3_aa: CANSLGSGGPQETQYF
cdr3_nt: TGCGCCAACAGCTTAGGGTCTGGAGGTCCCCAAGAGACCCAGTACTTC

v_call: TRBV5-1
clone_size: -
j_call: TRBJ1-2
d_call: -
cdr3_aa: CASSRIQGSYGYTF
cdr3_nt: TGCGCCAGCAGCCGGATACAGGGCTCCTATGGCTACACCTTC

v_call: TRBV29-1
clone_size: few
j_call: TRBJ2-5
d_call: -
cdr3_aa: CSVTGTLLRKETQYF
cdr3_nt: TGCAGCGTTACAGGGACTTTACTGAGAAAAGAGACCCAGTACTTC

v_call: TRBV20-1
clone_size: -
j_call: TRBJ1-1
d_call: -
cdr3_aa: CSASGRTTGTEAFF
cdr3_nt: TGCAGTGCTAGTGGTCGGACGACCGGTACTGAAGCTTTCTTT

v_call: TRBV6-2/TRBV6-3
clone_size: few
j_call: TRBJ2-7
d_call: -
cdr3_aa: CASSEATGAYEQYF
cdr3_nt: TGTGCCAGCAGTGAGGCGACAGGTGCGTACGAGCAGTACTTC

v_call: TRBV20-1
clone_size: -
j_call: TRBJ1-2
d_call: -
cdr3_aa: CSARDLVGPEGGYTF
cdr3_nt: TGCAGTGCTAGAGATCTTGTGGGCCCGGAGGGGGGCTACACCTTC

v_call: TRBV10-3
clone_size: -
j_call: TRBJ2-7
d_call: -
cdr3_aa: CAISESATSYEQYF
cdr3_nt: TGTGCCATCAGTGAGTCGGCTACCTCCTACGAGCAGTACTTC

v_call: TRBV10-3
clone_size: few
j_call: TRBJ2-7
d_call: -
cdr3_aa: CAIGPSGAEQYF
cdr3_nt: TGTGCCATCGGTCCGTCTGGGGCCGAGCAGTACTTC

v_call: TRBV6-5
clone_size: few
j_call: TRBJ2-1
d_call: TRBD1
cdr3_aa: CASRDSGGSYNEQFF
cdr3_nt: TGTGCCAGCAGGGACTCAGGGGGTTCCTACAATGAGCAGTTCTTC

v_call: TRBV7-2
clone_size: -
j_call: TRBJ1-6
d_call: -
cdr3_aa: CASSLVQASSYNSPLHF
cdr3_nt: TGTGCCAGCAGCTTAGTACAGGCTAGCTCCTATAATTCACCCCTCCACTTT

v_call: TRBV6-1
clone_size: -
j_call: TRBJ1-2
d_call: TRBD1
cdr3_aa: CASSTLQGAFSRSGYTF
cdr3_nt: TGTGCCAGCAGTACCTTACAGGGGGCCTTCTCTCGATCAGGCTACACCTTC

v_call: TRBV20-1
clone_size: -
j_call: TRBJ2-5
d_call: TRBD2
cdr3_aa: CSATGLAGTGPQYF
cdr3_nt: TGCAGTGCAACCGGACTAGCGGGAACGGGACCCCAGTACTTC

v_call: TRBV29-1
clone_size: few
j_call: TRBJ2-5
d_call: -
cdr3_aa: CSVSRPQETQYF
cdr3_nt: TGCAGCGTTAGCAGACCGCAAGAGACCCAGTACTTC